What follows describes a single T cell receptor (beta chain). The entry originates in a study of blood T cell repertoires in COVID-19. Study-level background: COVID-19 samples, acute and convalescent, were from the United States, Italy and Spain. The cDNA or gDNA used as material had been derived from T cells, B-cell-depleted T cells, or PBMCs.

The Seattle patients joined while their infection was active and were tracked longitudinally afterward. Under the authors' procedure: The authors estimated nucleated cell counts from reference gene primer amplification. Profiled with immunoSEQ multiplex PCR; TCRdb holds only in-frame clones, not every one. Clonal size and the V and J genes are those of that table, whereas D and trimming came from the DNA. The sample lists under 450,000 clones; about nine tenths were seen once. The V end lost 1 base, the J end lost 1 base, and 17 bases lay between the germline ends. CDR1 LGHNA and CDR2 YNFKEQ come from the germline V gene. The CDR3 length is 18 residues.

The sequence derives from a woman in her 40s with COVID-19, enrolled during active disease. Sample: peripheral blood. The gene calls are TRBV4-2 and TRBJ1-5; TRBD1 might be the D (5 bases). DNA of the CDR3: TGTGCCAGCAGCCAAGTTGGGGCGGGGACTCTCAGCAATCAGCCCCAGCATTTT. Protein: CASSQVGAGTLSNQPQHF.